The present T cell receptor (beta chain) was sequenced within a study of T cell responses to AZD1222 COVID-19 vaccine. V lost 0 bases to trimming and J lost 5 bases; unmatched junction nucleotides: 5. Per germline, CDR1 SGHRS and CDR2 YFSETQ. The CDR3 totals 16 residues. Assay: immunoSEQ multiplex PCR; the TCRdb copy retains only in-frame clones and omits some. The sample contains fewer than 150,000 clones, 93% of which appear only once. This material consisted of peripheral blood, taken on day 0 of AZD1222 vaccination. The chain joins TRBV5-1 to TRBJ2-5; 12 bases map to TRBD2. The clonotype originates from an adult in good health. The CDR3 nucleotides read TGCGCCAGCAGCTTGGGACTAGCGGGGGTAGGGGAGACCCAGTACTTC. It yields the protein CASSLGLAGVGETQYF.